This TCR beta chain derives from a study of blood T cell repertoires in COVID-19. Looking at the study overall: Samples of COVID-19 (acute and convalescent) were obtained from the United States, Italy and Spain.

Repertoires were generated with immunoSEQ multiplex PCR, while TCRdb's copy carries only in-frame clones and drops some. The profile shows 270,000 or so clones, around nine tenths of them singletons. Germline V gives CDR1 MNHEY, CDR2 SVGEGT. The CDR3 extends over 15 amino acids. With 2 bases clipped from V and 5 bases from J, the junction kept 7 bases outside the gene matches. This TCR came from a woman in her 40s who had recovered from COVID-19. Material: peripheral blood. This chain uses TRBV6-2 or TRBV6-3 with TRBJ2-7; TRBD1 matches at 9 bases. This chain's CDR3 is CASSYSGTGLHEQYF. CDR3 bases: TGTGCCAGCAGTTACAGCGGGACAGGGCTCCACGAGCAGTACTTC.